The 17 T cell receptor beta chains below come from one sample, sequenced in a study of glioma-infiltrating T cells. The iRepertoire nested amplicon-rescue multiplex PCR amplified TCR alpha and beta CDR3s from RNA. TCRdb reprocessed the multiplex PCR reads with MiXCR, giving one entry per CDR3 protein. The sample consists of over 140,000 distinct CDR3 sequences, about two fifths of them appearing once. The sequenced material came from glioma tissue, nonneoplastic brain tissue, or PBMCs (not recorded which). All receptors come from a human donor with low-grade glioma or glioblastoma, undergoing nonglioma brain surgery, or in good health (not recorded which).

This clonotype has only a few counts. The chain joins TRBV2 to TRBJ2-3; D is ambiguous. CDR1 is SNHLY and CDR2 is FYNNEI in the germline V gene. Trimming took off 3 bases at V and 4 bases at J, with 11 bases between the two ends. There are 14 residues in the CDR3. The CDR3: CASSESSWADTQYF. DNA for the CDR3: TGTGCCAGCAGTGAGTCGTCGTGGGCAGATACGCAGTATTTT.

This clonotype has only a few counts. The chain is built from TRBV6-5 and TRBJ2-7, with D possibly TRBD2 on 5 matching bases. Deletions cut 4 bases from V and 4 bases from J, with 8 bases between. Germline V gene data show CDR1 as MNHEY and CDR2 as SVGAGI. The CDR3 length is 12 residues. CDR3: CASSSTSYEQYF. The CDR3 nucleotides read TGTGCCAGCAGTTCTACTAGTTACGAGCAGTACTTC.

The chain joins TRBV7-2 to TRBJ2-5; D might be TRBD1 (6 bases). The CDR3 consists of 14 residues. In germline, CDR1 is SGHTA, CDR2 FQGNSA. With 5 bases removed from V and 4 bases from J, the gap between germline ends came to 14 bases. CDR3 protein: CASSRGTTRETQYF. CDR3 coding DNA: TGTGCCAGCAGCCGTGGGACAACGCGAGAGACCCAGTACTTC. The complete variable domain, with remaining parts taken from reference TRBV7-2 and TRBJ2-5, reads GAGVSQSPSNKVTEKGKDVELRCDPISGHTALYWYRQSLGQGLEFLIYFQGNSAPDKSGLPSDRFSAERTGGSVSTLTIQRTQQEDSAVYLCASSRGTTRETQYFGPGTRLLVL.

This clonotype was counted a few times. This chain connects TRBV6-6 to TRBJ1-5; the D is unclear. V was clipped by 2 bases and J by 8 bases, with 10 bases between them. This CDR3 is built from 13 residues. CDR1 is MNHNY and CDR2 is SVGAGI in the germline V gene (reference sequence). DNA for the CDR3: TGTGCCAGCAGTTACGACGGTGCAGAGCCCCAGCATTTT. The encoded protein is CASSYDGAEPQHF.

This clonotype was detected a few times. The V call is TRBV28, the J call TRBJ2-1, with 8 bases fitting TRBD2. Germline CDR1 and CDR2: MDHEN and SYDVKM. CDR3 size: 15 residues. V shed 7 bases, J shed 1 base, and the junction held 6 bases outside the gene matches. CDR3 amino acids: CASNEAGVSYNEQFF. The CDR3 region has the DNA TGTGCCAGCAATGAAGCGGGGGTATCCTACAATGAGCAGTTCTTC. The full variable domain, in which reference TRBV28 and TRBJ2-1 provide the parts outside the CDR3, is DVKVTQSSRYLVKRTGEKVFLECVQDMDHENMFWYRQDPGLGLRLIYFSYDVKMKEKGDIPEGYSVSREKKERFSLILESASTNQTSMYLCASNEAGVSYNEQFFGPGTRLTVL.

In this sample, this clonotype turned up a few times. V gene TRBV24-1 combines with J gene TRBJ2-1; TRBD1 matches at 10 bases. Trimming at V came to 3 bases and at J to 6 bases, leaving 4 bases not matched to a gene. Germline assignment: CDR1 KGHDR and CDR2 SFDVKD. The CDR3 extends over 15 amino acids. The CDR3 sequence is CATSDAGDRGNEQFF. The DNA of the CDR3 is TGTGCCACCAGTGATGCCGGGGACAGGGGCAATGAGCAGTTCTTC.

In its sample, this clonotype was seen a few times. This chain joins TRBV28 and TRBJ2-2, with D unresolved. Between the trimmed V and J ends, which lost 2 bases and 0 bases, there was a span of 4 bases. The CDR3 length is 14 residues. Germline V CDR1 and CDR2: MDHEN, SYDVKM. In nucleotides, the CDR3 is TGTGCCAGCAGTTTAACGCCGAACACCGGGGAGCTGTTTTTT. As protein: CASSLTPNTGELFF. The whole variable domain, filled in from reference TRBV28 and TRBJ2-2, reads DVKVTQSSRYLVKRTGEKVFLECVQDMDHENMFWYRQDPGLGLRLIYFSYDVKMKEKGDIPEGYSVSREKKERFSLILESASTNQTSMYLCASSLTPNTGELFFGEGSRLTVL.

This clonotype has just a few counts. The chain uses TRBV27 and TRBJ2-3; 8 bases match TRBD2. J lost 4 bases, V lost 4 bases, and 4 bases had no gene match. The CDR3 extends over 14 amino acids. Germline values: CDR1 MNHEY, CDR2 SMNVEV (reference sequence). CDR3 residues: CASSSGGRADTQYF. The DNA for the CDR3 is TGTGCCAGCAGTTCGGGGGGGCGCGCAGATACGCAGTATTTT.

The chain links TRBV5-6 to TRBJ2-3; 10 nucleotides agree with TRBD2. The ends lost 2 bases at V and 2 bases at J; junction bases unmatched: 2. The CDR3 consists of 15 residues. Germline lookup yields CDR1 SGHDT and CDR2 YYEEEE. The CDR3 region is CASSFGLAATDTQYF. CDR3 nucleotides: TGTGCCAGCAGCTTCGGACTAGCGGCCACAGATACGCAGTATTTT.

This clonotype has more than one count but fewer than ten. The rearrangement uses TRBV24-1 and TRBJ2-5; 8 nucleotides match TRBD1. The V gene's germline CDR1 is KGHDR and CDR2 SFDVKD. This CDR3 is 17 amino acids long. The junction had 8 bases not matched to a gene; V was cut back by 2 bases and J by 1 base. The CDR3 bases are TGTGCCACCAGTGATTCCGGACAGGGAGGTCTCCAAGAGACCCAGTACTTC. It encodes CATSDSGQGGLQETQYF.

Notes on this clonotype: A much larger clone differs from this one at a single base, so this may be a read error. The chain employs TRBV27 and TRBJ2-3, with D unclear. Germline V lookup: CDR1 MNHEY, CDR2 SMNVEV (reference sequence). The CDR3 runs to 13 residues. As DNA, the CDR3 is TGTGCCAGCAGTTCCGTCGGGTCAGATACGCAGTGTTTT. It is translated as CASSSVGSDTQCF.

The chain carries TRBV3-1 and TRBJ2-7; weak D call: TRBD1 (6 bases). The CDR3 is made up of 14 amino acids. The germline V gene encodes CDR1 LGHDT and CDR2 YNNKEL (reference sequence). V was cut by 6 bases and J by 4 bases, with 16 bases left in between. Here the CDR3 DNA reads TGTGCCAGCAGTCTCGCCGGGACACCGTACGAGCAGTACTTC. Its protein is CASSLAGTPYEQYF.

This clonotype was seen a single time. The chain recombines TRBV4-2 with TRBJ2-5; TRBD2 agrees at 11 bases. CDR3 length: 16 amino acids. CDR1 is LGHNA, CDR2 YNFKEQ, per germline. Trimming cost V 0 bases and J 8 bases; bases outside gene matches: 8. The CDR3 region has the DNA TGTGCCAGCAGCCAAGAATGGGCTAGCGGGGGGAAAACCCAGTACTTC. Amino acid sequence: CASSQEWASGGKTQYF.

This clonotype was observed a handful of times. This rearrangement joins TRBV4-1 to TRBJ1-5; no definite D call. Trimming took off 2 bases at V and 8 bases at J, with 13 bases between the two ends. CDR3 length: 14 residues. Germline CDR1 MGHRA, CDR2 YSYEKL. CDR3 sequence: CASSQSGEVKPQHF. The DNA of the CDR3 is TGCGCCAGCAGCCAAAGCGGAGAAGTCAAGCCCCAGCATTTT.

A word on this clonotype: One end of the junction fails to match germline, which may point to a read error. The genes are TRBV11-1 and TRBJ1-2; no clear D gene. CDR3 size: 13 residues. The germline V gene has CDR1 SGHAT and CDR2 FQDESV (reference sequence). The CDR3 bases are TGCGCCAGCAGCTTAGCCCAAGGCTATGGCTACACCTTC. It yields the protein CASSLAQGYGYTF.

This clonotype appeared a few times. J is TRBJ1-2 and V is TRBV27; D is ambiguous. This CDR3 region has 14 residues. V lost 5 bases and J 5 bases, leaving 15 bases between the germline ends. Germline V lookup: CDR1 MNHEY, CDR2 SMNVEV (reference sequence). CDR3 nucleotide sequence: TGTGCCAGCAGTCCGAAGGGAGGAGGGTATGGCTACACCTTC. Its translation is CASSPKGGGYGYTF.

CDR3 sequence (DNA): TGTGCTAGTGGTTATACTAGAACAGATACGCAGTATTTT. Its translation: CASGYTRTDTQYF. The chain employs TRBV12-5 and TRBJ2-3; D might be TRBD2 (5 bases). The ends were cut back, 4 bases at V and 3 bases at J, with 8 bases in the middle. The CDR3 consists of 13 residues. CDR1 and CDR2 (germline): LGHNT, FRNRAP.